The 27 T cell receptor beta chains below come from one sample, sequenced in a study of T cells after yellow fever vaccination. TCRdb fed the 5' RACE reads into MiXCR, producing one record per CDR3 protein. The profile covers under 550,000 distinct CDR3 sequences, with 21% appearing a single time and 16% taken by the ten largest. The sequencing used PBMCs, collected 20 to 25 days after the first yellow fever vaccination. The receptors come from a man aged 18-30 years who received the YFV17D yellow fever vaccine.

The table lists this clonotype with a few counts. The chain joins TRBV12-3 or TRBV12-4 to TRBJ2-7, with a possible D match to TRBD1 (6 bases). This CDR3 region has 13 residues. The V end lost 6 bases, the J end lost 2 bases, and 11 bases lay between the germline ends. The CDR3 here is CASSYYRAYEQYF. Here the CDR3 DNA reads TGTGCCAGCAGCTACTACAGGGCCTACGAGCAGTACTTC.

This clonotype showed up just a few times. V and J are TRBV7-2 and TRBJ2-7; tentatively, D is TRBD1 (6 bases). V was shortened by 2 bases and J by 2 bases, with 13 bases between the two germline ends. The CDR3 consists of 15 residues. The germline gives CDR1 SGHTA, CDR2 FQGNSA. CDR3 protein: CASSLWGQGPYEQYV. The CDR3 DNA sequence: TGTGCCAGCAGCTTATGGGGTCAGGGGCCCTACGAGCAGTACGTC.

The chain recombines TRBV2 with TRBJ2-7; TRBD2 is a possible D gene (6 bases). This CDR3 has 13 amino acids. The V end lost 5 bases, the J end lost 6 bases, and 14 bases lay between the germline ends. Germline CDR1 and CDR2: SNHLY and FYNNEI. Here the CDR3 DNA reads TGTGCCAGCAGTCGACGGCGGGGCCGCGAGCAGTACGTC. This codes for CASSRRRGREQYV.

The chain uses TRBV4-1 and TRBJ2-5, with a weak D call TRBD2 (6 bases). CDR1 is MGHRA and CDR2 is YSYEKL in the germline V gene. The CDR3 has 14 residues. Trimming removed 3 bases from V and 2 bases from J, with 10 bases in between. CDR3 protein: CASSHGLPQETQYF. In DNA form, the CDR3 reads TGCGCCAGCAGCCATGGACTACCTCAAGAGACCCAGTACTTC.

As concerns this clonotype: A much more abundant neighbour one base away suggests this may be a read error. The rearrangement joins TRBV5-1 to TRBJ2-5, with D perhaps matching TRBD2 (6 bases). Germline values: CDR1 SGHRS, CDR2 YFSETQ. V was trimmed by 7 bases and J by 5 bases, leaving 18 bases between them. The CDR3 runs 14 residues. CDR3 DNA sequence: TGCGCCAGCGGCGTGGCCGAGGGGAGGGAGACCCAGTACTTC. Its translation is CASGVAEGRETQYF.

This clonotype showed up just a few times. The J gene is TRBJ2-1, the V gene TRBV20-1, with 10 nucleotides matching TRBD2. CDR3 length: 14 amino acids. Germline CDR1 reads DFQATT; CDR2 reads SNEGSKA (reference sequence). The V segment lost 5 bases and the J segment 10 bases; nucleotides outside the gene matches: 11. CDR3 in DNA: TGCAGTGCTCCCCCAGCGGGGGGGCCAAGGGAGCAGTTCTTC. Translated, it gives CSAPPAGGPREQFF.

The CDR3 here is CASRNRLQETQYF. In DNA form, the CDR3 reads TGTGCCAGCAGGAACCGGCTCCAAGAGACCCAGTACTTC. The rearrangement links TRBV6-2 or TRBV6-3 to TRBJ2-5; D uncertain. The CDR3 has 13 amino acids. Trimming removed 6 bases from V and 1 base from J, with 9 bases in between. Germline loops: CDR1 MNHEY, CDR2 SVGEGT.

This clonotype showed up just a few times. The chain combines TRBV4-2 with TRBJ1-3, with 7 bases identical to TRBD1. CDR1 and CDR2 from the germline V gene are LGHNA and YNFKEQ. The CDR3 length is 12 residues. Germline trimming cut 1 base from V and 15 bases from J; bases unmatched to any gene: 6. CDR3: CASSQVSRDRYF. The CDR3 DNA is TGTGCCAGCAGCCAAGTATCAAGGGACAGATATTTT.

The V call is TRBV6-5, the J call TRBJ1-4; 8 positions match TRBD1. This CDR3 has 11 amino acids. The germline V gene encodes CDR1 MNHEY and CDR2 SVGAGI. The trim removed 8 bases at V and 7 bases at J, leaving 0 bases unmatched. CDR3 in DNA: TGTGCCAGCGGACAGGGTGAAAAACTGTTTTTT. Its protein is CASGQGEKLFF.

This chain connects TRBV5-1 to TRBJ2-3; 8 bases agree with TRBD1. The V segment lost 6 bases and the J segment 3 bases; nucleotides outside the gene matches: 12. The CDR3 extends over 16 amino acids. Germline loops: CDR1 SGHRS, CDR2 YFSETQ. CDR3 sequence (DNA): TGCGCCAGCATCCTCGGCCGGGACAGGATAACAGATACGCAGTATTTT. This codes for CASILGRDRITDTQYF.

The chain recombines TRBV28 with TRBJ2-7; tentatively, D is TRBD2 (5 bases). The germline V and J ends were trimmed by 5 bases and 2 bases, with 16 bases remaining between them. There are 15 residues in the CDR3. CDR1 and CDR2 from the germline V gene are MDHEN and SYDVKM. The DNA of the CDR3 is TGTGCCAGCAGTCGGCCACTCGGGGAAGCCTACGAGCAGTACGTC. Its translation is CASSRPLGEAYEQYV.

The rearrangement links TRBV7-9 to TRBJ2-3; the D gene is possibly TRBD1 (5 bases). The CDR3 consists of 14 residues. The V gene's germline CDR1 is SEHNR and CDR2 FQNEAQ (reference sequence). The V gene lost 5 bases and the J gene lost 0 bases, with 9 bases spanning the gap. The CDR3 region has the DNA TGTGCCAGCAGCGGACAAGGGAGCACAGATACGCAGTATTTT. It yields the protein CASSGQGSTDTQYF.

The J gene is TRBJ2-2, the V gene TRBV7-2; the D is unclear. The germline V gene has CDR1 SGHTA and CDR2 FQGNSA. V lost 3 bases and J lost 0, with 14 bases in between. The CDR3 contains 17 residues. CDR3 protein: CASSFSPRNANTGELFF. For the CDR3, the DNA is TGTGCCAGCAGCTTCTCGCCGAGAAACGCGAACACCGGGGAGCTGTTTTTT.

This chain joins TRBV5-4 and TRBJ1-4; TRBD1 is a possible D gene (6 bases). Germline CDR1 SGHNT, CDR2 YYREEE (reference sequence). The length of the CDR3 is 15 residues. V was trimmed by 0 bases and J by 8 bases, leaving 14 bases between them. The CDR3 DNA follows: TGTGCCAGCAGCTTGGGGGGGGCAGAAGGCGAAAAACTGTTTTTT. It translates to CASSLGGAEGEKLFF.

The CDR3, as DNA: TGTGCCAGCAGCCGGGACAGGGGGCTTACGGACTATGGCTACACCTTC. Protein product: CASSRDRGLTDYGYTF. V and J are TRBV14 and TRBJ1-2; TRBD1 aligns across 12 bases. CDR3 length equals 16 residues. Per the germline V gene, CDR1 is SGHDN and CDR2 is FVKESK. Germline trimming cut 4 bases from V and 3 bases from J; bases unmatched to any gene: 6.

The gene calls are TRBV4-3 and TRBJ2-5; D tentatively fits TRBD1 or TRBD2 (5 bases each). Germline CDR1 LGHNA, CDR2 YSLEER. This CDR3 comprises 14 residues. Trimming took off 2 bases at V and 4 bases at J, with 11 bases between the two ends. Here the CDR3 reads CASSQMGDGETQYF. CDR3 coding DNA: TGCGCCAGCAGCCAAATGGGGGATGGAGAGACCCAGTACTTC.

Only a few counts were recorded for this clonotype. The J gene is TRBJ1-1, the V gene TRBV7-9, with 8 bases identical to TRBD1. In germline, CDR1 is SEHNR, CDR2 FQNEAQ (reference sequence). J was trimmed by 2 bases and V by 5 bases; bases with no gene match: 7. The CDR3 runs to 15 residues. The CDR3 bases are TGTGCCAGCAGCCGGGACAGGTGGAGAAACACTGAAGCTTTCTTT. This encodes CASSRDRWRNTEAFF.

This clonotype was recorded many times. The rearrangement joins TRBV20-1 to TRBJ1-4; D is undetermined. This CDR3 is built from 14 residues. V lost 2 bases and J 2 bases, leaving 9 bases between the germline ends. Germline V gene sequence: CDR1 DFQATT, CDR2 SNEGSKA (reference sequence). CDR3: CSARSGLTNEKLFF. The CDR3, as DNA: TGCAGTGCTAGATCTGGCCTTACTAATGAAAAACTGTTTTTT.

This chain links TRBV19 with TRBJ2-2; 10 bases agree with TRBD2. Germline assignment: CDR1 LNHDA and CDR2 SQIVND (reference sequence). This CDR3 comprises 14 residues. V was pared by 10 bases and J by 4 bases, with 6 bases of the junction left unmatched. The CDR3 loop is CATSSGGGTGELFF. The CDR3 DNA reads TGTGCCACCTCGAGCGGGGGGGGCACCGGGGAGCTGTTTTTT.

This rearrangement joins TRBV19 to TRBJ2-2; D is perhaps TRBD1 (7 bases). Germline V CDR1 and CDR2: LNHDA, SQIVND (reference sequence). Deletions cut 3 bases from V and 5 bases from J, with 16 bases between. This CDR3 comprises 16 residues. CDR3 region: CASSIEAGGRTGELFF. In nucleotides, the CDR3 is TGTGCCAGTAGTATTGAGGCAGGGGGGCGAACCGGGGAGCTGTTTTTT.

The gene calls are TRBV19 and TRBJ2-1; 7 nucleotides agree with TRBD1. V dropped 6 bases and J dropped 0; count of bases not matched to a gene: 5. This CDR3 region has 15 residues. Germline V gene data show CDR1 as LNHDA and CDR2 as SQIVND (reference sequence). The CDR3 DNA follows: TGTGCCAGTAGCCTGACAGGGACCTCCTACAATGAGCAGTTCTTC. Protein sequence: CASSLTGTSYNEQFF.

The chain couples TRBV10-3 to TRBJ2-2; perhaps TRBD2 as D (7 bases). The germline V gene encodes CDR1 ENHRY and CDR2 SYGVKD. CDR3 length equals 17 residues. V shed 0 bases and J shed 1 base, with 12 bases lying between them. The CDR3 DNA reads as TGTGCCATCAGTGAGTCGAGGGGGGGCCAGAACACCGGGGAGCTGTTTTTT. It specifies CAISESRGGQNTGELFF.

The chain is built from TRBV3-1 and TRBJ2-1; TRBD1 aligns across 7 bases. The trim removed 0 bases at V and 9 bases at J, leaving 2 bases unmatched. CDR1 and CDR2 from the germline V gene are LGHDT and YNNKEL (reference sequence). The CDR3 length is 13 residues. The DNA of the CDR3 is TGTGCCAGCAGCCAAGATCCAGGGGGTGAGCAGTTCTTC. It translates to CASSQDPGGEQFF.

This clonotype appeared a few times. The chain recombines TRBV9 with TRBJ2-2; TRBD1 matches 12 bases. The CDR3 runs to 16 residues. V lost 3 bases and J lost 9; bases outside the gene matches: 9. The germline gives CDR1 SGDLS, CDR2 YYNGEE. In DNA form, the CDR3 reads TGTGCCAGCAGCGCCCCCTCGGGACAGGGGGCAAGGGAGCTGTTTTTT. Translating it yields CASSAPSGQGARELFF.

This clonotype has just a few counts. V gene TRBV5-1 combines with J gene TRBJ2-1, with a tentative D call TRBD2 (6 bases). The CDR3 contains 15 residues. CDR1 and CDR2 (germline): SGHRS, YFSETQ. V lost 4 bases, J lost 8 bases, and 19 bases lay in between. The CDR3 sequence is CASSRLATTSHEQFF. For the CDR3, the DNA is TGCGCCAGCAGCCGGCTAGCGACGACTTCCCATGAGCAGTTCTTC.

This clonotype showed up many times. The gene calls are TRBV7-2 and TRBJ1-6; no firm D call. V lost 3 bases to trimming and J lost 8 bases, with 8 bases between them. The length of the CDR3 is 13 residues. Germline-derived CDR1 and CDR2 are SGHTA and FQGNSA. CDR3 in DNA: TGTGCCAGCAGCTTGGTGGGCTATTCACCCCTCCACTTT. The encoded protein is CASSLVGYSPLHF.

This clonotype occurred a few times. The chain employs TRBV7-9 and TRBJ1-1; TRBD1 is a possible D gene (5 bases). From germline, CDR1 is SEHNR and CDR2 FQNEAQ (reference sequence). Trimming took 7 bases from V and 5 from J, leaving 14 bases between them. There are 13 residues in the CDR3. This CDR3 reads CASKPVGVTEAFF. The CDR3, as DNA: TGTGCCAGCAAACCGGTGGGGGTGACTGAAGCTTTCTTT.